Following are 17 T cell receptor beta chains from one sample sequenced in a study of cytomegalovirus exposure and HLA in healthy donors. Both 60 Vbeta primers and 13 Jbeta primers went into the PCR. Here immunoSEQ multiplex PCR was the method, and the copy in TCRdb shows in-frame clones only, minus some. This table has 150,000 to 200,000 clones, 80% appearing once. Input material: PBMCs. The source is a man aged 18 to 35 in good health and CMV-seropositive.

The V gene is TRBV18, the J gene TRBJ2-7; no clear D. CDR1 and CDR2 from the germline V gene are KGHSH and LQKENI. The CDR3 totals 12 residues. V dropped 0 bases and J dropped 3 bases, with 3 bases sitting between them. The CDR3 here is CASSPPSYEQYF. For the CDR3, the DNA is TGTGCCAGCTCACCACCGAGCTACGAGCAGTACTTC.

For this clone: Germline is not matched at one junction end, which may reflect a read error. The CDR3 loop reads CASSLESQGRNTEAFF. The CDR3 DNA sequence: TGTGCTAGCAGCTTAGAGAGTCAGGGGAGGAACACTGAAGCTTTCTTT. This chain links TRBV7-7 with TRBJ1-1; possible D gene TRBD1, 6 bases. This CDR3 spans 16 amino acids. The germline gives CDR1 SSHAT, CDR2 FNYEAQ (reference sequence).

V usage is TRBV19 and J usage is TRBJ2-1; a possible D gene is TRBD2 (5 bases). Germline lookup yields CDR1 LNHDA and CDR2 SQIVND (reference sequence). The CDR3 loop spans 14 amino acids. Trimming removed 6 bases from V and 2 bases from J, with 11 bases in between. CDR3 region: CASRLTLAYNEQFF. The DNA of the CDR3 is TGTGCCAGTAGACTGACACTAGCCTACAATGAGCAGTTCTTC.

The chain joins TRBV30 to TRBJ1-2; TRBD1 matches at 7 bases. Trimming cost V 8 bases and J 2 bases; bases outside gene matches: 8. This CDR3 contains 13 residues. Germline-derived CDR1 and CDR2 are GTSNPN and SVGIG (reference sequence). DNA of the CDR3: TGTGCCCGGTCGACAGGGCCGAACTATGGCTACACCTTC. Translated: CARSTGPNYGYTF.

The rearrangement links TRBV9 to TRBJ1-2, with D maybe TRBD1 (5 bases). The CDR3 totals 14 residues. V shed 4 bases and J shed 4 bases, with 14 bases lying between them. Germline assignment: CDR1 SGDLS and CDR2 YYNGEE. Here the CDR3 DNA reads TGTGCCAGCAGCCCTACCGACAGCCCCTATGGCTACACCTTC. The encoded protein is CASSPTDSPYGYTF.

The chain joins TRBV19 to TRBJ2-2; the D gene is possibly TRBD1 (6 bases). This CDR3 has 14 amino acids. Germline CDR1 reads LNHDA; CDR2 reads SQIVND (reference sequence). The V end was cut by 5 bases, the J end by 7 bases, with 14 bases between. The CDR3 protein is CASSYRELSGELFF. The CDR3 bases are TGTGCCAGTAGTTACAGGGAATTGAGCGGGGAGCTGTTTTTT.

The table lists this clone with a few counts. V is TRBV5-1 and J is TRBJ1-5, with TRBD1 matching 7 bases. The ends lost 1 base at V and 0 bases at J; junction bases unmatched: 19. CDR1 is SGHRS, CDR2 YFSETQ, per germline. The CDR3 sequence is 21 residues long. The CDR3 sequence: CASSLTLDRPLTNYSNQPQHF. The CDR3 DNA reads TGCGCCAGCAGCTTGACCCTGGACAGGCCTTTGACCAACTATAGCAATCAGCCCCAGCATTTT.

This CDR3 reads CASSQYAGVGTEAFF. The DNA for the CDR3 is TGTGCCAGCAGCCAATATGCGGGGGTGGGCACTGAAGCTTTCTTT. The gene calls are TRBV16 and TRBJ1-1; perhaps TRBD1 as D (5 bases). There are 15 residues in the CDR3. The V end was cut by 1 base, the J end by 4 bases, with 13 bases between. Looked up from germline, CDR1 is KGHSY and CDR2 is FQNENV.

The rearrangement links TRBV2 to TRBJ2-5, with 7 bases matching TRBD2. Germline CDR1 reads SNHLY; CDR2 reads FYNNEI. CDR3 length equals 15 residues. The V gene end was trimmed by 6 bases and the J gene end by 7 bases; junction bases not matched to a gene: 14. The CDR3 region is CASSAWTSQRGTQYF. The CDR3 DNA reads TGTGCCAGCAGCGCCTGGACTAGTCAAAGAGGGACCCAGTACTTC.

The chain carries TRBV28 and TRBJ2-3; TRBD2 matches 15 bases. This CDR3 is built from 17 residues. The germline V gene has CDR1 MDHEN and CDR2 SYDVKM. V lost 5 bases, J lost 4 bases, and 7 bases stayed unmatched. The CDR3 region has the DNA TGTGCCAGCAGTCCCGGGACTAGCGGGAGGTGGGCAGATACGCAGTATTTT. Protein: CASSPGTSGRWADTQYF.

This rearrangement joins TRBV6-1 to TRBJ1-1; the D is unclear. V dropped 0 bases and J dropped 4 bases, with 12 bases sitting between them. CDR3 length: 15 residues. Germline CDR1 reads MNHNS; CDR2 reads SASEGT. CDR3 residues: CASSEAPGGRTEAFF. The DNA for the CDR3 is TGTGCCAGCAGTGAAGCCCCGGGAGGGCGCACTGAAGCTTTCTTT.

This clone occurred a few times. The CDR3 DNA reads TGCGCCAGCAGCCAAGGATCGGGAGCTTCCTACAATGAGCAGTTCTTC. Amino acids: CASSQGSGASYNEQFF. The chain is built from TRBV4-3 and TRBJ2-1; TRBD2 might be the D (6 bases). The CDR3 loop spans 16 amino acids. Trimming pared 1 base from V and 1 base from J, leaving 11 bases between. Germline-derived CDR1 and CDR2 are LGHNA and YSLEER.

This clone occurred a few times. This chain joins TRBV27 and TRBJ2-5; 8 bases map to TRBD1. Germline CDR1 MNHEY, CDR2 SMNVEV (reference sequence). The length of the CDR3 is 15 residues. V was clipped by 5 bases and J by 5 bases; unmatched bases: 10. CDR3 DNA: TGTGCCAGCAGTATCGGACAGGGACATTGGGAGACCCAGTACTTC. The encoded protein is CASSIGQGHWETQYF.

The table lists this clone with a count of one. CDR3 coding DNA: TGCGCCAGCAGCCCAGAGACAGATGAAGCTTTCTTT. Translated, it gives CASSPETDEAFF. The J gene is TRBJ1-1, the V gene TRBV5-1; TRBD1 is a possible D gene (5 bases). Germline CDR1 SGHRS, CDR2 YFSETQ. Trimming took off 4 bases at V and 7 bases at J, with 11 bases between the two ends. The CDR3 has 12 residues. The full variable domain, in which reference TRBV5-1 and TRBJ1-1 provide the parts outside the CDR3, is KAGVTQTPRYLIKTRGQQVTLSCSPISGHRSVSWYQQTPGQGLQFLFEYFSETQRNKGNFPGRFSGRQFSNSRSEMNVSTLELGDSALYLCASSPETDEAFFGQGTRLTVV.

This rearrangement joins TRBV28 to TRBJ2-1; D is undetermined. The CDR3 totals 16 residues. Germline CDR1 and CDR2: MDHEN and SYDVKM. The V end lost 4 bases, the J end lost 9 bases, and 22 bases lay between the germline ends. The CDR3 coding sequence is TGTGCCAGCAGTTCTATCCTCACTGATACTACGTCTGAGCAGTTCTTC. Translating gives CASSSILTDTTSEQFF.

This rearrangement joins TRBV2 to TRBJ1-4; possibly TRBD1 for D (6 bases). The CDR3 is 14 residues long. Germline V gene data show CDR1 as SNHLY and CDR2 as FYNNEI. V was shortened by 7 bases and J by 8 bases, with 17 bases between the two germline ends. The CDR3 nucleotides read TGTGCCAGCAATGTCGGTGGGGGCAGGGAAAAACTGTTTTTT. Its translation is CASNVGGGREKLFF.

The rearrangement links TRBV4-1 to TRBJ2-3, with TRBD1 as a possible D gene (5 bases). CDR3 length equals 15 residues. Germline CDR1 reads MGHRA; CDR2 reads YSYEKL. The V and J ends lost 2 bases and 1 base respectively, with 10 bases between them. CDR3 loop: CASSQLSTGTDTQYF. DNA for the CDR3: TGCGCCAGCAGCCAACTTTCGACAGGCACAGATACGCAGTATTTT.